This passage covers 8 T cell receptor beta chains from one sample sequenced in a study of blood T cell repertoires in COVID-19. Measured with immunoSEQ multiplex PCR; TCRdb has only the in-frame clones, and not every one. The sample includes approximately 220,000 clones, nearly 90% of them seen just once. Sequenced material: PBMCs or T cells enriched from blood (not recorded which). The receptors here all came from a woman aged 25 to 39 with acute COVID-19.

This clone has a single count. The rearrangement uses TRBV5-4 and TRBJ1-1, with a weak D call TRBD1 (6 bases). CDR3 length equals 15 residues. The V gene lost 6 bases and the J gene lost 5 bases, with 20 bases spanning the gap. The germline V gene encodes CDR1 SGHNT and CDR2 YYREEE (reference sequence). CDR3 residues: CASTLVGGRGTEAFF. The CDR3 coding sequence is TGTGCCAGCACCCTCGTCGGGGGGCGCGGAACTGAAGCTTTCTTT.

This rearrangement joins TRBV19 to TRBJ1-4; perhaps TRBD1 as D (6 bases). The CDR3 loop spans 15 amino acids. Germline V CDR1 and CDR2: LNHDA, SQIVND (reference sequence). Trimming took 7 bases from V and 5 from J, leaving 17 bases between them. CDR3 bases: TGTGCCAGTATAGGTGGGGGGGCGCAGAATGAAAAACTGTTTTTT. Protein sequence: CASIGGGAQNEKLFF.

This sequence joins TRBV7-2 and TRBJ1-6, with 10 bases aligning to TRBD1. This CDR3 is built from 16 residues. V trimming: 1 base; J trimming: 6 bases; junction bases outside the gene matches: 3. Germline V lookup: CDR1 SGHTA, CDR2 FQGNSA. The CDR3 DNA follows: TGTGCCAGCAGCTTAGGTCGGACAGGGGGTAATTCACCCCTCCACTTT. This sequence encodes CASSLGRTGGNSPLHF.

The chain uses TRBV29-1 and TRBJ2-4; 7 nucleotides align to TRBD1. The V and J ends lost 6 bases and 4 bases, in that order; junction bases with no gene match: 6. CDR1 and CDR2 from the germline V gene are SQVTM and ANQGSEA. This CDR3 contains 13 residues. CDR3 sequence reads: CSVADRTKNIQYF. The CDR3 coding sequence is TGCAGCGTCGCGGACAGGACTAAAAACATTCAGTACTTC. The full variable domain, rest sourced from reference TRBV29-1 and TRBJ2-4, is SAVISQKPSRDICQRGTSLTIQCQVDSQVTMMFWYRQQPGQSLTLIATANQGSEATYESGFVIDKFPISRPNLTFSTLTVSNMSPEDSSIYLCSVADRTKNIQYFGAGTRLSVL.

The rearrangement links TRBV7-6 to TRBJ2-1, with 9 bases matching TRBD1. Germline V gene sequence: CDR1 SGHVS, CDR2 FNYEAQ. The CDR3 length is 16 residues. The V and J ends lost 5 bases and 6 bases, in that order; junction bases with no gene match: 11. The CDR3 here is CASSPQGGTGINEQFF. As DNA, the CDR3 is TGTGCCAGCAGCCCCCAAGGTGGGACAGGGATCAATGAGCAGTTCTTC. Full variable domain (outside the CDR3, taken from reference TRBV7-6 and TRBJ2-1): GAGVSQSPRYKVTKRGQDVALRCDPISGHVSLYWYRQALGQGPEFLTYFNYEAQQDKSGLPNDRFSAERPEGSISTLTIQRTEQRDSAMYRCASSPQGGTGINEQFFGPGTRLTVL.

The genes are TRBV7-8 and TRBJ1-2; TRBD1 agrees at 7 bases. The germline gives CDR1 SGHVS, CDR2 FQNEAQ. J was trimmed by 2 bases and V by 1 base; bases with no gene match: 7. The CDR3 has 16 residues. The CDR3 here is CASSLERKGANYGYTF. As DNA, the CDR3 is TGTGCCAGCAGCTTAGAGAGAAAGGGGGCAAACTATGGCTACACCTTC. Looking up the rest from reference TRBV7-8 and TRBJ1-2 gives the full variable domain: GAGVSQSPRYKVAKRGQDVALRCDPISGHVSLFWYQQALGQGPEFLTYFQNEAQLDKSGLPSDRFFAERPEGSVSTLKIQRTQQEDSAVYLCASSLERKGANYGYTFGSGTRLTVV.

The chain recombines TRBV13 with TRBJ2-5; 9 nucleotides match TRBD1. CDR3 length equals 16 residues. The germline CDR1 and CDR2 sequences are PRHDT and FYEKMQ (reference sequence). The V segment lost 0 bases and the J segment 5 bases; nucleotides outside the gene matches: 7. CDR3 sequence: CASSLGYRGLGETQYF. The CDR3, as DNA: TGTGCCAGCAGCTTAGGTTACAGGGGGCTTGGGGAGACCCAGTACTTC.

The chain combines TRBV4-1 with TRBJ1-2; 11 bases match TRBD1. The germline V gene has CDR1 MGHRA and CDR2 YSYEKL. This CDR3 is built from 17 residues. J was trimmed by 6 bases and V by 5 bases; bases with no gene match: 14. CDR3 in amino acids: CASSLGQGARGVDGYTF. DNA for the CDR3: TGCGCCAGCAGCTTAGGACAGGGGGCGAGAGGGGTCGATGGCTACACCTTC.